This TCR beta chain was sequenced during a study of shared clonotypes between healthy human individuals (dated by TCRdb to the early 2020s). Background for the entire study: The cohort comprised two women and three men aged 18 to 49 years. For each donor, CD4 naive and CD4 memory were each given three plates, CD8 naive was given two plates, and CD8 memory was given one plate. Blood TCR repertoires of several healthy adults were deeply sequenced to estimate repertoire size and the extent of clonotype sharing between individuals. Libraries were prepared and TCR repertoires were sequenced by different laboratories using diverse techniques, in order to increase sequencing depth and limit assay-specific biases. Leukapheresis yielded between about 0.85 and 10 billion PBMCs per donor. The study at large found these results: About 5% of naive CD4, 3% to 4% of naive CD8, roughly 2.4% of memory CD4, and around 0.4% of memory CD8 clonotypes were shared across several donors. Sampling was limited to blood, and TCR repertoires in tissue likely differ from TCR repertoires in blood. Compared with non-shared clonotypes, the clonotypes found in all four sorted-subset donors had higher generation probabilities. Naive subsets generally had larger estimated clonotype richness than memory subsets did. The small number of donors limited the genetic and exposure-history diversity represented. Rarefaction of sorted-subset datasets indicated incomplete sequencing despite the large sequencing depth. Based on pairwise subsampling, the degree of clonotype sharing among donors was expected to be affected by sequencing depth.

As concerns this clone: Its antigen is not yet known. It has no much larger one-base neighbor in the sample; base qualities were not kept.

CD8 naive samples were CD45RO-negative cells positively selected for CCR7, giving a CD45RA+CCR7+ population that excluded TemRA cells. Donors were healthy HIV-negative adults with no recently reported acute infections or vaccinations. All donors were Caucasian adults living in Nashville, Tennessee, USA. After blood collection by leukapheresis, PBMCs were isolated using Ficoll-Histopaque density gradient centrifugation and then cryopreserved in the vapor phase of liquid nitrogen. Analytical flow cytometry was used to check the purity and quantity of each magnetically sorted T cell population. From each sorted fraction, genomic DNA was isolated and quantified by UV absorbance on a Nanodrop 2000c. TCR CDR3 regions were amplified from genomic DNA by multiplex PCR using the deep immunoSEQ assay. Extracted genomic DNA from each cell subset was distributed evenly across all wells of several immunoSEQ 96-well plates, and each plate was treated as a replicate. For sorted subsets, approximately 190 ng genomic DNA, equal to tens of thousands of T cell genomes, was loaded into each replicate PCR. The purified libraries were quantified using a Qubit 3.0 fluorometer, sized with a Bioanalyzer 2100, and then quantified again using the KAPA Library Quantification kit. Each immunoSEQ 96-well plate was sequenced on its own single-read 150-cycle Illumina NextSeq 550 flow cell. On the study's bioinformatics: Because the immunoSEQ output held only junctional sequences and lacked quality scores, the filtering could not match the filtering applied to full-length reads. To assign V/J genes and CDR3, sequences were annotated against IMGT germline references using PyIR, a Python wrapper for IgBLAST v1.9. Reads were removed for weak V/J assignments (E-value above 1e-6), missing CDR3, stop codons, out-of-frame junctions, or ambiguous translated residues. V3J clonotypes were defined as sequences sharing the same inferred V gene, J gene, and CDR3 amino acid sequence. To compute the percentage overlap between repertoires, the number of shared unique clonotypes was divided by the size of the smaller repertoire. RTK rarefaction, the Chao1 estimator, and Recon v2.1 estimates of unobserved clonotypes were used to assess repertoire richness. OLGA was used to compute generation probabilities for all TCRbeta clonotypes that the gDNA method yielded from a handful of donors. TCRdb stores this immuneACCESS table with in-frame sequences only. Part of the clones is absent; in the studies checked, under half of the shortfall reflects unresolved V genes, and no reason is known for the rest. V, J and clone size reflect that table, while D and trimming were determined from the DNA. Present in this sample are about 590,000 clones, roughly 95% of which were seen just once. In total, the top ten clones hold 0.1% to 0.11% of the sample.

V is pruned by 3 bases and J by 2 bases, leaving 7 bases of the junction without a gene match. The germline V gene specifies SGDLS as CDR1 and YYNGEE as CDR2. The CDR3 numbers 15 residues from cysteine through phenylalanine. CDR3 DNA only is kept here, 45 bases in frame from base 1. The chain is made from TRBV9 and TRBJ2-7, with 8 bases aligning to TRBD2. Sample: naive CD8+ T cells sorted from blood. The cell subset or site tag for this specimen amounts to: CD45RA+CCR7+. The clonotype was recovered from a woman aged 30 to 39 in good health. The nucleotides are TGTGCCAGCAGCGCCGACCCGGGACTAGCCTACGAGCAGTACTTC. It translates to CASSADPGLAYEQYF.